This T cell receptor beta chain was captured in a study of cytomegalovirus exposure and HLA in healthy donors. As for the study in general: Of all 400 or so donors who were genotyped, 70% to 85% belonged to the Caucasian-associated ancestry cluster.

The PCR was carried out with 60 Vbeta primers and 13 Jbeta primers. Clones were sequenced by immunoSEQ multiplex PCR, and TCRdb holds only the in-frame ones, with some missing. The data show around 150,000 clones, with roughly 70% seen just once and 3.1% held by the top ten. This clone was found once. Antigen: not known. General observations from the study: Data from an earlier analysis indicated that most TCR beta V segments were productive either about 90% or about 30% of the time. For presence/absence analyses, sequencing depth was assumed to be roughly uniform across donors.

Sequencing used PBMCs. The origin of this receptor is a man aged 35-49 years in good health and CMV-seronegative.

This chain's CDR3 is CASSRLRSGQGPNEKLFF. The CDR3 DNA is TGTGCCAGCAGCCGTTTAAGGTCCGGGCAGGGCCCGAATGAAAAACTGTTTTTT. This chain uses TRBV7-8 with TRBJ1-4, with a possible D match to TRBD1 (5 bases). This CDR3 spans 18 amino acids. Germline V gives CDR1 SGHVS, CDR2 FQNEAQ. V lost 5 bases and J lost 5, with 24 bases in between. The full variable domain, completed using reference TRBV7-8 and TRBJ1-4, is GAGVSQSPRYKVAKRGQDVALRCDPISGHVSLFWYQQALGQGPEFLTYFQNEAQLDKSGLPSDRFFAERPEGSVSTLKIQRTQQEDSAVYLCASSRLRSGQGPNEKLFFGSGTQLSVL.